Below, one T cell receptor beta chain is given with its context. These data come from a study of T cell responses to AZD1222 COVID-19 vaccine. The protocol was immunoSEQ multiplex PCR, while the TCRdb copy is restricted to in-frame clones and leaves out a portion. This repertoire shows around 80,000 clones, roughly four fifths found once; its top ten account for about 1.3%. This CDR3 is 15 amino acids long. In germline, CDR1 is PRHDT, CDR2 FYEKMQ (reference sequence). Trimming removed 3 bases from V and 2 bases from J, with 12 bases in between. This TCR derives from an adult who received the AZD1222 COVID-19 vaccine. The J gene is TRBJ2-3, the V gene TRBV13; D is perhaps TRBD1 (5 bases). The sample was peripheral blood, taken 28 days after the second AZD1222 dose. The DNA for the CDR3 is TGTGCCAGCAGCTTTAAAGGGGCGATCACAGATACGCAGTATTTT. Translating gives CASSFKGAITDTQYF.